A selection of T cell receptor beta chains follows, all from one sample in a study of technical replicates of blood from a few donors. Assay used: immunoSEQ multiplex PCR; TCRdb lists only in-frame clones, some missing. The sample holds more than 90,000 clones, 95% seen once. Sequencing was carried out using T cells isolated from PBMCs. These receptors all stem from a human donor in good health. Both conserved end residues are part of each CDR3. The D gene is left open where the match is weak. Clone size, where shown, is once, few, many, or a class for clones that have expanded.

>-|TRBJ1-1|TRBV2|-
TGTGCCAGCAGGTCGGGGTATATGAACACTGAAGCTTTCTTT
CASRSGYMNTEAFF
>once|TRBJ1-2|TRBV6-4|-
TGTGCCAGACAGGGTGAGTGTAACTATGGCTACACCTTC
CARQGECNYGYTF
>-|TRBJ2-1|TRBV2|-
TGTGCCAGCAGTGGGCTAGTCGGTGAGCAGTTCTTC
CASSGLVGEQFF
>-|TRBJ1-1|TRBV19|-
TGTGCCAGTAGTATCTTCGGCGGATTGAACACTGAAGCTTTCTTT
CASSIFGGLNTEAFF
>-|TRBJ2-1|TRBV21-1|-
TGTGCCAGCAGCACAGGGGGCAGCGATTTGGACAATGAGCAGTTCTTC
CASSTGGSDLDNEQFF
>-|TRBJ2-1|TRBV11-3|TRBD2
TGTGCCAGCAGCTTCACTAGCGCGGACAATGAGCAGTTCTTC
CASSFTSADNEQFF
>-|TRBJ2-5|TRBV10-1|TRBD1
TGCGCCAGCAGTGATAGACAGGGTATCGTGGAGACCCAGTACTTC
CASSDRQGIVETQYF
>-|TRBJ2-1|TRBV19|-
TGTGCCAGTAGTCTTCACAGGTTAACGTACAATGAGCAGTTCTTC
CASSLHRLTYNEQFF
>-|TRBJ2-5|TRBV15|TRBD2
TGTGCCACCAGCAGAGAGACTAGCGGGAGGAGAGGAGAGACCCAGTACTTC
CATSRETSGRRGETQYF
>once|TRBJ1-5|TRBV2|-
TGTGCCAGCAGTGCCGCAGGGAATCAGCCCCAGCATTTT
CASSAAGNQPQHF
>-|TRBJ2-7|TRBV6-1|-
TGTGCCAGCGACGAAGCAGGCCCCACCTACGAGCAGTACTTC
CASDEAGPTYEQYF
>-|TRBJ2-7|TRBV27|-
TGTGCCAGCAGCCCCAAGGAGGGGAGCTCCTACGAGCAGTACTTC
CASSPKEGSSYEQYF
>-|TRBJ2-5|TRBV5-8|TRBD2
TGTGCCAGCAGCTTTGGTCTAGCGGGGGGGGAGACCCAGTACTTC
CASSFGLAGGETQYF
>-|TRBJ2-7|TRBV27|-
TGTGCCAGCAGTCCCCGGGAGCACGAGCAGTACTTC
CASSPREHEQYF
>-|TRBJ2-3|TRBV6-5|-
TGTGCCAGCAGTCAAACCCCAATAGTCGATACGCAGTATTTT
CASSQTPIVDTQYF
>once|TRBJ1-4|TRBV5-4|-
TGTGCCAGCAGCTTTTTTTCGTCAAACAGGGAACTGTTTTTT
CASSFFSSNRELFF
>-|TRBJ2-7|TRBV18|TRBD2
TGTGCCAGCTCACCGCCGGGACTAGGTTTGTACGAGCAGTACTTC
CASSPPGLGLYEQYF
>-|TRBJ1-2|TRBV5-4|TRBD1
TGTGCCAGCAGACGACCGGGACAGAACTATGGCTACACCTTC
CASRRPGQNYGYTF
>-|TRBJ2-4|TRBV4-1|TRBD2
TGCGCCAGCAGCCAAGGGGGACTAGCGGTCGGTGGGAACATTCAGTACTTC
CASSQGGLAVGGNIQYF
>-|TRBJ1-3|TRBV2|-
TGTGCCAGCAATATACAGGGCTCTGGAAACACCATATATTTT
CASNIQGSGNTIYF
>-|TRBJ2-7|TRBV5-6|-
TGTGCCAGCAGTAACAGGTTCTTCTCCTACGAGCAGTACTTC
CASSNRFFSYEQYF
>-|TRBJ2-1|TRBV6-5|TRBD2
TGTGCCAGCAGTTACTCGATAACTAGCGGTTACAATGAGCAGTTCTTC
CASSYSITSGYNEQFF
>-|TRBJ2-3|TRBV10-2|TRBD2
TGCGCCAGCAGGGTTCTTGCGGGAGCTTCAGATACGCAGTATTTT
CASRVLAGASDTQYF
>-|TRBJ1-1|TRBV19|TRBD1
TGTGCCAGTAGTAATTCACAGGGGCGAGCTTTCTTT
CASSNSQGRAFF
>-|TRBJ2-7|TRBV7-2|-
TGTGCCAGCAGCTTAGTGGGAGGACCGTACGAGCAGTACTTC
CASSLVGGPYEQYF
>-|TRBJ2-7|TRBV5-1|TRBD1
TGCGCCAGCAGCCCGGACAGGGTCTTAACCGAGCAGTACTTC
CASSPDRVLTEQYF
>-|TRBJ2-7|TRBV2|TRBD1
TGTGCCAGCGGACCGGGACAGGGGGCAACCTACGAGCAGTACTTC
CASGPGQGATYEQYF
>-|TRBJ1-2|TRBV28|-
TGTGCCAGCAGTTCCCGCGAGGGGGTGATCTATGGCTACACCTTC
CASSSREGVIYGYTF
>-|TRBJ2-1|TRBV6-1|TRBD1
TGTGCCAGCAGTGTTGGGACAGGGGTTGAGCAGTTCTTC
CASSVGTGVEQFF